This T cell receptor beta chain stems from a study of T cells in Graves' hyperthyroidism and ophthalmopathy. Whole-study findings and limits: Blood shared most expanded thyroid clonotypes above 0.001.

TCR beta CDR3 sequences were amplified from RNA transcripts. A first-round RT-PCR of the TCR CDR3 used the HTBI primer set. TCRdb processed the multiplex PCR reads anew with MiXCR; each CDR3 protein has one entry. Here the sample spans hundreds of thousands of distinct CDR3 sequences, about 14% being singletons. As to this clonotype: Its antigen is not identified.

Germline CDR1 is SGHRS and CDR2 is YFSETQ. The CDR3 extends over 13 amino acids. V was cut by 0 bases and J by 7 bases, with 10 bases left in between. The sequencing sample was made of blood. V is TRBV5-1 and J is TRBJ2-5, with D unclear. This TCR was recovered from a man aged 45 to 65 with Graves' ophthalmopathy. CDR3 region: CASSLDSLRTQYF. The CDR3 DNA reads TGCGCCAGCAGCTTGGACAGTCTGAGGACCCAGTACTTC. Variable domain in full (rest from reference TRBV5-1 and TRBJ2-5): KAGVTQTPRYLIKTRGQQVTLSCSPISGHRSVSWYQQTPGQGLQFLFEYFSETQRNKGNFPGRFSGRQFSNSRSEMNVSTLELGDSALYLCASSLDSLRTQYFGPGTRLLVL.